A selection of T cell receptor beta chains follows, all from one sample in a study of CD8+ T cells in alopecia areata. Sequenced by immunoSEQ multiplex PCR; TCRdb stores in-frame clones only, minus some. Of about 97,000 clones in the sample, approximately 42% were seen once. Input material: CD4+ T cells sorted from blood. These TCRs come from a human donor with alopecia areata. Both conserved end residues are part of each CDR3. The order of the fields is CDR3 DNA, CDR3 protein, clone size, V gene, J gene, D gene. The D gene is left open where the match is weak. Clone size is not always given. Where it is, it says once, few, many or a class for expanded clones.

DNA: TGTGCCAGTAGTTTAGCAACCGGGGAGCTGTTTTTT; CDR3: CASSLATGELFF; size: many; V: TRBV19; J: TRBJ2-2; D: .
DNA: TGTGCCAGCAGTAAGCCGGGACTCTCACAGGAGCAGTACTTC; CDR3: CASSKPGLSQEQYF; size: .; V: TRBV27; J: TRBJ2-7; D: .
DNA: TGCGCCAGCAGCTTGGTCGGGGTATCCGACGAGCAGTACTTC; CDR3: CASSLVGVSDEQYF; size: .; V: TRBV5-1; J: TRBJ2-7; D: .
DNA: TGTGCCTGGACTAGCGGGGCAGAGACCCAGTACTTC; CDR3: CAWTSGAETQYF; size: .; V: TRBV30; J: TRBJ2-5; D: TRBD2
DNA: TGTGCCATATCAGAATTCGACAGCCGAAGTTCCGGGGAGCTGTTTTTT; CDR3: CAISEFDSRSSGELFF; size: .; V: TRBV10-3; J: TRBJ2-2; D: .
DNA: TGTGCCAGCAGCCGATTCCCAGGGGGCGAGGGCACTGAAGCTTTCTTT; CDR3: CASSRFPGGEGTEAFF; size: few; V: TRBV7-2; J: TRBJ1-1; D: TRBD1
DNA: TGTGCCAGCACCTCCGGCGCCCGGGCTTTCTTT; CDR3: CASTSGARAFF; size: few; V: TRBV28; J: TRBJ1-1; D: .
DNA: TGCAGCGTTGTGATTTTCGGTGGCAATCAGCCCCAGCATTTT; CDR3: CSVVIFGGNQPQHF; size: few; V: TRBV29-1; J: TRBJ1-5; D: .
DNA: TGTGCCAGCAGCTTGGTCAGGGGTCGGGAGACCCAGTACTTC; CDR3: CASSLVRGRETQYF; size: .; V: TRBV7-2; J: TRBJ2-5; D: .
DNA: TGTGCTAGTGGTCGTCCTGGGGGGCGCGGGGAGCAGTTCTTC; CDR3: CASGRPGGRGEQFF; size: few; V: TRBV12-5; J: TRBJ2-1; D: .
DNA: TGTGCCTGGAGTGTACTCTCCCGAAATCAGCCCCAGCATTTT; CDR3: CAWSVLSRNQPQHF; size: .; V: TRBV30; J: TRBJ1-5; D: .
DNA: TGCAGCGTTGGACAGGGCGCAACTAATGAAAAACTGTTTTTT; CDR3: CSVGQGATNEKLFF; size: few; V: TRBV29-1; J: TRBJ1-4; D: TRBD1
DNA: TGTGCCTGGAAAACCGGGACTGTTATCTCTGGGACCCAGTACTTC; CDR3: CAWKTGTVISGTQYF; size: .; V: TRBV30; J: TRBJ2-5; D: .
DNA: TGTGCCAGCAGTCAAAGGGGGACACAGCCCCAGCATTTT; CDR3: CASSQRGTQPQHF; size: few; V: TRBV7-9; J: TRBJ1-5; D: .
DNA: TGTGCCTGGAGTGTACTGGGACAGGGGTACGAGCAGTACTTC; CDR3: CAWSVLGQGYEQYF; size: .; V: TRBV30; J: TRBJ2-7; D: TRBD1
DNA: TGTGCCAGCAGCTTCCACGGGACAGGGAGCGACCACGAGCAGTACTTC; CDR3: CASSFHGTGSDHEQYF; size: few; V: TRBV11-1; J: TRBJ2-7; D: TRBD1
DNA: TGTGCCAGCAGCTTAAATGGGGGAAATATACCGGACACGCAGTATTTT; CDR3: CASSLNGGNIPDTQYF; size: .; V: TRBV7-3; J: TRBJ2-3; D: .
DNA: TGCGCCAGCAGCCAAGATCCCCGGACTAGCGTCCAGTACTTC; CDR3: CASSQDPRTSVQYF; size: few; V: TRBV4-3; J: TRBJ2-5; D: TRBD2
DNA: TGTGCCATCGGGGGGGACAGGGGAGGCACTGAAGCTTTCTTT; CDR3: CAIGGDRGGTEAFF; size: .; V: TRBV10-3; J: TRBJ1-1; D: TRBD1
DNA: TGCGCCAGCAGCCAGACAGGGATCACTGAAGCTTTCTTT; CDR3: CASSQTGITEAFF; size: .; V: TRBV4-3; J: TRBJ1-1; D: TRBD1